Listed below are T cell receptor beta chains from one sample, sequenced in a study of T cell clonotyping in hematopoietic cell transplantation. Assay: immunoSEQ multiplex PCR; the TCRdb copy retains only in-frame clones and omits some. The table includes 15,000 to 20,000 clones, 60% to 85% detected once. Here the sequenced sample was peripheral blood mononuclear cells, taken before stem cell transplant. These receptors were collected from a man aged 60 to 69 with acute myeloid leukemia. Some clones in this sample may be carry-over from other donors' samples. CDR3s include the opening cysteine and the closing phenylalanine or tryptophan. D genes are given only for firm matches. Rows give clone size only sometimes, using once, few, many, or a class for an expanded clone.

V,size,J,D,CDR3,DNA
TRBV27,NA,TRBJ1-6,NA,CASSTEFPLSAPLHF,TGTGCCAGCAGTACGGAGTTCCCGCTATCGGCACCCCTCCACTTT
TRBV4-3,NA,TRBJ2-3,NA,CASSQDRGGTDTQYF,TGCGCCAGCAGCCAAGATAGGGGGGGCACAGATACGCAGTATTTT
TRBV11-1,NA,TRBJ1-2,TRBD1,CASSHRGDYGYTF,TGCGCCAGCAGTCACAGGGGGGACTATGGCTACACCTTC
TRBV27,few,TRBJ1-4,NA,CASRSWGGAKLFF,TGTGCCAGCAGATCTTGGGGGGGCGCAAAACTGTTTTTT
TRBV29-1,once,TRBJ1-2,NA,CSVEDPGGYTF,TGCAGCGTTGAAGATCCGGGTGGCTACACCTTC
TRBV27,NA,TRBJ2-7,TRBD1,CASSPRGTGVTYEQYF,TGTGCCAGCAGTCCCCGGGGGACAGGTGTTACCTACGAGCAGTACTTC
TRBV14,NA,TRBJ2-1,NA,CASSEGGEQFF,TGTGCCAGCAGCGAAGGGGGTGAGCAGTTCTTC
TRBV12-5,NA,TRBJ2-7,TRBD1,CASGVGTGAYEQYF,TGTGCTAGTGGTGTCGGGACAGGCGCCTACGAGCAGTACTTC
TRBV16,NA,TRBJ1-1,NA,CASSQSGREAFF,TGTGCCAGCAGCCAATCGGGCAGGGAGGCTTTCTTT
TRBV30,NA,TRBJ1-4,NA,CAWSADVNEKLFF,TGTGCCTGGAGTGCAGACGTGAATGAAAAACTGTTTTTT
TRBV19,NA,TRBJ1-2,TRBD1,CASSTPRTGYLIGYTF,TGTGCCAGTAGTACCCCCCGGACAGGGTATTTGATCGGCTACACCTTC
TRBV5-6,NA,TRBJ2-5,NA,CASSWQETQYF,TGTGCCAGCAGCTGGCAAGAGACCCAGTACTTC
TRBV14,NA,TRBJ2-7,NA,CASSDGLTYEQYF,TGTGCCAGCAGCGACGGACTAACCTACGAGCAGTACTTC
TRBV7-9,NA,TRBJ2-5,NA,CASSEQGLQETQYF,TGTGCCAGCAGCGAACAGGGACTCCAAGAGACCCAGTACTTC
TRBV2,NA,TRBJ2-7,TRBD1,CACDRGPYEQYF,TGTGCCTGCGACAGGGGTCCGTACGAGCAGTACTTC
TRBV19,few,TRBJ1-4,TRBD1,CASNPSGQGREKLFF,TGTGCCAGTAATCCGAGTGGACAGGGGCGGGAAAAACTGTTTTTT
TRBV7-9,NA,TRBJ2-7,NA,CASSSVPGHEQYF,TGTGCCAGCAGCTCAGTCCCAGGCCACGAGCAGTACTTC
TRBV29-1,NA,TRBJ2-1,TRBD2,CSVEGLVGMGEQFF,TGCAGCGTTGAGGGACTAGTTGGGATGGGGGAGCAGTTCTTC
TRBV2,NA,TRBJ2-3,NA,CASSPGFTDTQYF,TGTGCCAGCAGCCCGGGGTTCACAGATACGCAGTATTTT
TRBV6-5,NA,TRBJ2-5,TRBD1,CASSRTGAQETQYF,TGTGCCAGCAGCCGGACAGGGGCCCAAGAGACCCAGTACTTC
TRBV6-5,few,TRBJ2-7,NA,CASSYLEGRGGEQYF,TGTGCCAGCAGTTACCTAGAGGGTAGGGGGGGCGAGCAGTACTTC
TRBV7-3,NA,TRBJ1-2,NA,CASGDSNYGYTF,TGTGCCAGCGGGGATTCTAACTATGGCTACACCTTC
TRBV6-5,NA,TRBJ1-4,TRBD1,CASSSTGANEKLFF,TGTGCCAGCAGCTCGACAGGGGCTAATGAAAAACTGTTTTTT
TRBV11-2,NA,TRBJ2-2,NA,CASSPRSPSVQELFF,TGTGCCAGCAGCCCGAGGAGCCCGTCGGTGCAGGAGCTGTTTTTT
TRBV29-1,NA,TRBJ1-2,NA,CSVETDGYTF,TGCAGCGTTGAGACGGATGGCTACACCTTC
TRBV6-4,few,TRBJ1-1,NA,CASSDSHGLEAFF,TGTGCCAGCAGTGACTCTCATGGGCTTGAAGCTTTCTTT
TRBV14,NA,TRBJ2-3,TRBD2,CASSQDTSGTDTQYF,TGTGCCAGCAGCCAAGATACTAGCGGTACAGATACGCAGTATTTT
TRBV29-1,NA,TRBJ2-1,TRBD2,CSVLDGGTHYNEQFF,TGCAGCGTTCTCGACGGGGGGACTCACTACAATGAGCAGTTCTTC
TRBV4-3,NA,TRBJ1-1,NA,CASSQEGWDPTAFF,TGCGCCAGCAGCCAAGAAGGGTGGGATCCGACGGCTTTCTTT
TRBV7-3,NA,TRBJ1-2,TRBD1,CASSSGQGNGYTF,TGTGCCAGCAGCTCTGGACAGGGAAATGGCTACACCTTC
TRBV5-1,NA,TRBJ1-3,NA,CASRDRDRGSGNTIYF,TGCGCCAGCAGGGATCGGGACCGCGGCTCTGGAAACACCATATATTTT
TRBV7-8,NA,TRBJ2-3,NA,CASSSRQEYPDTQYF,TGTGCCAGCAGCTCAAGACAGGAATATCCAGATACGCAGTATTTT
TRBV28,once,TRBJ2-7,TRBD1,CASSTPTGGIEQYF,TGTGCCAGCAGTACCCCTACAGGGGGGATCGAGCAGTACTTC
TRBV7-2,few,TRBJ2-7,TRBD1,CASSVDRVTGEQYF,TGTGCCAGCAGCGTCGACAGGGTGACGGGTGAGCAGTACTTC
TRBV19,NA,TRBJ1-2,NA,CASSIEGNYGYTF,TGTGCCAGTAGTATAGAAGGGAACTATGGCTACACCTTC
TRBV5-6,once,TRBJ1-2,TRBD1,CASSSGQGTFDYGYTF,TGTGCCAGCAGCTCGGGACAGGGGACATTTGACTATGGCTACACCTTC
TRBV4-1,once,TRBJ2-3,TRBD2,CASSPLLTSAASTDTQYF,TGCGCCAGCAGCCCGCTCCTGACTAGCGCTGCCAGCACAGATACGCAGTATTTT